In its sample, the clone carrying this TCR beta chain was seen once. These data belong to a study of blood T cell repertoires in COVID-19. Study-wide background: The United States, Italy and Spain supplied acute and convalescent COVID-19 samples. T cells, B-cell-depleted T cells, or PBMCs supplied cDNA or gDNA.

Trimming took off 5 bases at V and 4 bases at J, with 11 bases between the two ends. The CDR3 covers 14 residues. Germline CDR1 and CDR2: MNHEY and SVGAGI. Sequencing used immunoSEQ multiplex PCR; TCRdb keeps in-frame clones, though not all of them. The table shows 250,000 to 350,000 clones, with roughly 85% occurring only once. Specimen: PBMCs or T cells enriched from blood (not recorded which). The V gene is TRBV6-5, the J gene TRBJ2-2, with D unresolved. This sequence was found in a woman between 40 and 50 years old who had recovered from COVID-19. The CDR3 protein is CASSPDSLTGELFF. CDR3 nucleotide sequence: TGTGCCAGCAGTCCCGACTCCCTCACCGGGGAGCTGTTTTTT.